This T cell receptor beta chain was recorded in a study of regulatory T cells in long-lasting Graves disease. This clonotype was counted at least ten times. Time point given: newly diagnosed GD, antithyroid drugs for less than 3 months. Generation of the TCR library employed RNA extracted from PBMCs. Arm-PCR with iRepertoire HTBI primers amplified the CDR3 regions for these TCR beta libraries. Authors' processing steps: Identification of gene segments yielded more than 60 TRBV and 14 to 15 TRBJ across samples. TCRdb ran MiXCR on the multiplex PCR reads and lists one entry per CDR3 protein. It is TCRdb's table, rather than the study itself, that gives the V and J calls and clone size. The sample comprises 450,000 to 600,000 distinct CDR3 sequences, roughly 14% of which are singletons, and roughly a tenth rests with the top ten. V gave up 1 base and J gave up 8 bases, with 21 bases separating them. Germline lookup yields CDR1 DFQATT and CDR2 SNEGSKA (reference sequence). The CDR3 is 16 residues long.

A further study also used this sample, focusing on T cells in Graves' hyperthyroidism and ophthalmopathy. That source adds: Diagnosing involved the use of clinical symptoms, serum thyroxine and TRAb, thyroid ultrasound and orbital computed tomography. Patients with ophthalmopathy were separated from those with stable hyperthyroidism by a 13 V-J model.

The source of this sequence is a man aged 30 to 45 with Graves disease. Sample: peripheral blood mononuclear cells (PBMCs), taken at new diagnosis, from a patient treated with antithyroid drugs. The V gene is TRBV20-1, the J gene TRBJ2-1, with D tentatively TRBD1 or TRBD2 (5 bases each). The CDR3 sequence: CSARGGTPVNVDEQFF. The CDR3 nucleotides read TGCAGTGCTAGAGGGGGGACCCCCGTGAATGTTGATGAGCAGTTCTTC.